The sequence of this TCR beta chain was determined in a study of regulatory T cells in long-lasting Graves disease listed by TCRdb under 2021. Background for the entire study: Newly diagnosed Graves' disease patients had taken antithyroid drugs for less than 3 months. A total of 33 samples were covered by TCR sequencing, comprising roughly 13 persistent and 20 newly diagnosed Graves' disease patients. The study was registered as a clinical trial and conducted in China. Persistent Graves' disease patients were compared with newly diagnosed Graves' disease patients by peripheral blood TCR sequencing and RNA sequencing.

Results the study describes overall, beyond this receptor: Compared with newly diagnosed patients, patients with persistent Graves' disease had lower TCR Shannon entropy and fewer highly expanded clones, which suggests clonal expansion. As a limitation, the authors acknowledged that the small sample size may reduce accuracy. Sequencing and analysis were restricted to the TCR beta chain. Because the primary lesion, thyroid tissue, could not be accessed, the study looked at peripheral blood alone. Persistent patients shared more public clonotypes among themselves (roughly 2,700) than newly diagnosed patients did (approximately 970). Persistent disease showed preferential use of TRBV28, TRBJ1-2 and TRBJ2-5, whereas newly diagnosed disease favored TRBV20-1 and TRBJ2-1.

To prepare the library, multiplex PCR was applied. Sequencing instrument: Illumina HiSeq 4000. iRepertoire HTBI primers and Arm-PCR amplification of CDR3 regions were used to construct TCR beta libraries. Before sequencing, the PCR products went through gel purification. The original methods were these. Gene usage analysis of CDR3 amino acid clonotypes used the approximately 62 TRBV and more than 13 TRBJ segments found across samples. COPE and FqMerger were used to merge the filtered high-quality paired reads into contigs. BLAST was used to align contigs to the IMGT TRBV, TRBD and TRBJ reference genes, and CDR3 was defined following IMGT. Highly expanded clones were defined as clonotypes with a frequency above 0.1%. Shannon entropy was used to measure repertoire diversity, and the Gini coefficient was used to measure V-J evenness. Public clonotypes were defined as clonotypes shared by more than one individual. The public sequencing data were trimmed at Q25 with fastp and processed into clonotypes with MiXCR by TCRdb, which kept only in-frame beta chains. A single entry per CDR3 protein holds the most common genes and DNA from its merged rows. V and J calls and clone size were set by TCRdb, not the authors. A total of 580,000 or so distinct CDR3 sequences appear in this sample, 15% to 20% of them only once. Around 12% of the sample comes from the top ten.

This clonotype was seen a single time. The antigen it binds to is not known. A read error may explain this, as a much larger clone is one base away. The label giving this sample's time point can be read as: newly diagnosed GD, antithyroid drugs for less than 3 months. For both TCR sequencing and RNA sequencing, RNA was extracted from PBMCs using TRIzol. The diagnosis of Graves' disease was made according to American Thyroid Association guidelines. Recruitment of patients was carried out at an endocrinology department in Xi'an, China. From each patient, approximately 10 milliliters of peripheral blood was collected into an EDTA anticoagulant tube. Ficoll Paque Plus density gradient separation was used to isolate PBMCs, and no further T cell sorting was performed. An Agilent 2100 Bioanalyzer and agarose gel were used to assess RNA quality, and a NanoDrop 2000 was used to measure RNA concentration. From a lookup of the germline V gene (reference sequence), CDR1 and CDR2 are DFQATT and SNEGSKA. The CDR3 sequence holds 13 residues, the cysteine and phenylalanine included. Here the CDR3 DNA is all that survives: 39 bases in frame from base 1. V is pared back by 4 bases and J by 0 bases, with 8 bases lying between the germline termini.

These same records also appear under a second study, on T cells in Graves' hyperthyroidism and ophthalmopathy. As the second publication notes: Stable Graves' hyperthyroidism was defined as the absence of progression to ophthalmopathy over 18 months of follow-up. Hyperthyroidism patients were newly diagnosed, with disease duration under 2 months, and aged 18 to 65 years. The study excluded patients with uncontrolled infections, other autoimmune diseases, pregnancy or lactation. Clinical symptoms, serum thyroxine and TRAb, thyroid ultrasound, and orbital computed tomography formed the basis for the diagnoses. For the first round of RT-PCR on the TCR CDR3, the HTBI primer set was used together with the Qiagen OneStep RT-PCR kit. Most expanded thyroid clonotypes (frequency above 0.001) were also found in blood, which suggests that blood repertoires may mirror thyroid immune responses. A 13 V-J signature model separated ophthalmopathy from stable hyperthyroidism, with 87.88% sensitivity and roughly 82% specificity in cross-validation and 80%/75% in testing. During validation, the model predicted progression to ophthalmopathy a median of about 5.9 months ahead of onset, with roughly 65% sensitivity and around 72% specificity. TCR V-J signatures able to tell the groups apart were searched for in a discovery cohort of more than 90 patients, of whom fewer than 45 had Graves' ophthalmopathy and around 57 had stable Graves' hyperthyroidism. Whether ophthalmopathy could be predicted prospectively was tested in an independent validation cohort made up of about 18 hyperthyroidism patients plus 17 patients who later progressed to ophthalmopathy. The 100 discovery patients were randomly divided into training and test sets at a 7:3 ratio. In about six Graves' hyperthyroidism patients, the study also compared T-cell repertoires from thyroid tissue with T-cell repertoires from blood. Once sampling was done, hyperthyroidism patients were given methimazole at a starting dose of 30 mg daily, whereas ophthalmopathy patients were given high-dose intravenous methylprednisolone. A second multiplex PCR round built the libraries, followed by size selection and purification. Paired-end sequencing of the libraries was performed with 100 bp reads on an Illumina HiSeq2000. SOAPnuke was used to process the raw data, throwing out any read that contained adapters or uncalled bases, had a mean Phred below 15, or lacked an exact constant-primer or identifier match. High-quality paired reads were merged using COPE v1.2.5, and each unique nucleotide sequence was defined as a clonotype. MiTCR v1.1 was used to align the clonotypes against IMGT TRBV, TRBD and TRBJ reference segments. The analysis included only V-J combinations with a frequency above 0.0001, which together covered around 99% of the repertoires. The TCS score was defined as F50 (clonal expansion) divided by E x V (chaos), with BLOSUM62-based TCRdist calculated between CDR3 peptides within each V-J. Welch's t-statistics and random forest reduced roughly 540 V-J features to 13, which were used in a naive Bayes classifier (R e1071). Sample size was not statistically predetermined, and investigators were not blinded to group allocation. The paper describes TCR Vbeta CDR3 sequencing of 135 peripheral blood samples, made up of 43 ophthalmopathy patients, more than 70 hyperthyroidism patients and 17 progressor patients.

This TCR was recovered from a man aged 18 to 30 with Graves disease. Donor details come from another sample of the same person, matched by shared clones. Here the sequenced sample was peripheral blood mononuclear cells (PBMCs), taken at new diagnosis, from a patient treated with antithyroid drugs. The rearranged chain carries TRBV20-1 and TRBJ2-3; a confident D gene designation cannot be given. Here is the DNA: TGCAGTGCTACCGAAACTAGCACAGATACGCAGTATTTT. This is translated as CSATETSTDTQYF.